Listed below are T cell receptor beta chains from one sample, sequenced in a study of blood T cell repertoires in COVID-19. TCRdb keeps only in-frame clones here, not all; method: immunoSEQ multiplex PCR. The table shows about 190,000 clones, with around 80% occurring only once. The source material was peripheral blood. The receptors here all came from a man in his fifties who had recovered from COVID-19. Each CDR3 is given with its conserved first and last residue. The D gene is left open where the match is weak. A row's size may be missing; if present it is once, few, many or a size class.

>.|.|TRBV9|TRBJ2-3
TGTGCCAGCAGCCCCGGACAGTTCACAGATACGCAGTATTTT
CASSPGQFTDTQYF
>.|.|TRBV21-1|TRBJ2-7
TGTGCCAGCAGCGTTACAGGGACCTGCTACGAGCAGTACTTC
CASSVTGTCYEQYF
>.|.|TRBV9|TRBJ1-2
TGTGCCAGCAGCGGATTGACAGCTTACTATGGCTACACCTTC
CASSGLTAYYGYTF
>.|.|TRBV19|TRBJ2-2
TGTGCCAGTGCCGTGACGGGCACCGGGGAGCTGTTTTTT
CASAVTGTGELFF
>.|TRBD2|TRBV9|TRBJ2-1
TGTGCCAGCAGCATTCCGGGACTAGCTTCTGTACCGTTCTTC
CASSIPGLASVPFF
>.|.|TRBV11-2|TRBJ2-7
TGTGCCAGCAGCTTCGAGCTCCCCGGGCTAGCGAACTACGAGCAGTACTTC
CASSFELPGLANYEQYF
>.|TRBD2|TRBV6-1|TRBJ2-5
TGTGCCAGCAGTGTAAATAGCGGGACCCTTCAAGAGACCCAGTACTTC
CASSVNSGTLQETQYF
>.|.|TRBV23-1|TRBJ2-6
TGCGCCAGCAGTGGAGTCTCTGGGGCCAACGTCCTGACTTTC
CASSGVSGANVLTF
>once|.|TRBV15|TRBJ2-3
TGTGCCACCAGCGGGGCAGCAGATACGCAGTATTTT
CATSGAADTQYF
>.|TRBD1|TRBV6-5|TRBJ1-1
TGTGCCAGCAGGAGACAGGGAGGAGGGACTGAAGCTTTCTTT
CASRRQGGGTEAFF
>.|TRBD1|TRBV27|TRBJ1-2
TGTGCCAGCAGTCGTACAGGGGATCAACGAGGCGGCTACACCTTC
CASSRTGDQRGGYTF
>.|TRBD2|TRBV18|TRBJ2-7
TGTGCCAGCTCATCGAGCGGGAGTTCCAACGAGCAGTACTTC
CASSSSGSSNEQYF
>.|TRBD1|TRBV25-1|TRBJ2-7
TGTGCCAGCAGTGCGCGGACAGGCTCCTACGAGCAGTACTTC
CASSARTGSYEQYF
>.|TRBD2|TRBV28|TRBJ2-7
TGTGCCAGCAGCACTAGCGGGGCTTTGTACGAGCAGTACTTC
CASSTSGALYEQYF
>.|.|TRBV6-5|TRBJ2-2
TGTGCCAGCAGAGTACAGGGACCCACCGGGGAGCTGTTTTTT
CASRVQGPTGELFF
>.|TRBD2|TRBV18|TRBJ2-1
TGTGCCAGCTCCATAACTAGCGGGGACAATGAGCAGTTCTTC
CASSITSGDNEQFF
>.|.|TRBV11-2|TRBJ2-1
TGTGCCAGCAGCCTGACAGCCATACACAACAATGAGCAGTTCTTC
CASSLTAIHNNEQFF
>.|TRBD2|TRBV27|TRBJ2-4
TGTGCCAGCAGACAAACTAGCGGGAATGGCATTCAGTACTTC
CASRQTSGNGIQYF
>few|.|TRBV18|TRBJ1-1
TGTGCCAGCTCACCGCGACAGGACACTGAAGCTTTCTTT
CASSPRQDTEAFF
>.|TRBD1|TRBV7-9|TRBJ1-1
TGTGCCAGCAGCGAGATTGAGGGGGCGCGGGCTGAAGCTTTCTTT
CASSEIEGARAEAFF
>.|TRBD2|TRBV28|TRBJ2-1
TGTGCCAGCAGTTTATGGACTAGCGGGAGTGTCCGGACCGAGCAGTTCTTC
CASSLWTSGSVRTEQFF
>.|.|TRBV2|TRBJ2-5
TGTGCCAGCAGTGCCGACACTGGAAGTAAAGAGACCCAGTACTTC
CASSADTGSKETQYF
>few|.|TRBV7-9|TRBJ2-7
TGTGCCAGCAGCTCTCACGACAGGAGCTACGAGCAGTACTTC
CASSSHDRSYEQYF
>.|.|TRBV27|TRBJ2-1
TGTGCCAGCAGTCATATGGCCGAGCAGTTCTTC
CASSHMAEQFF
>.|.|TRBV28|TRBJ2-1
TGTGCCAGCAGTTTATTTCAACAGGGACGGGAGCAGTTCTTC
CASSLFQQGREQFF